This TCR beta chain was captured by sequencing in a study of monozygotic twins with inflammatory bowel disease. Using TCRalpha and TCRbeta cDNA, the researchers carried out two nested PCRs that lasted roughly 16 and 10 cycles. TCRdb reanalyzed the 5' RACE reads, giving one entry per CDR3 protein sequence and no DNA. The ten most abundant clones cover approximately 2.4% of a sample with some 450,000 distinct CDR3 sequences. Comments on this clonotype: The antigen is not known.

Findings and limits, study-wide: T cell subtypes were not distinguishable in this analysis. IBD patients share fewer clonotypes with other people than healthy twins do, especially with disease activity. Patient repertoire variability may have increased through differing immunosuppressive treatments.

CDR3 length: 17 residues. The germline V gene has CDR1 DFQATT and CDR2 SNEGSKA (reference sequence). The chain carries TRBV20-1 and TRBJ2-1; TCRdb selects TRBD1, and the lack of DNA leaves this call unchecked. This receptor was taken from a human donor with ulcerative colitis or Crohn's disease, or a healthy co-twin of an affected twin (not recorded which). The sequencing input was blood. The CDR3: CSARSPGGAGSNNEQFF.